These T cell receptor beta chains were read from a single sample in a study of shared clonotypes between healthy human individuals. Using immunoSEQ multiplex PCR, the repertoire was profiled, and TCRdb retains in-frame clones only, with some absent. Of 300,000 to 400,000 clones listed, roughly 80% are singletons. Specimen: memory CD4+ T cells sorted from blood. Source of these receptors: a young man in good health. Both conserved end residues are part of each CDR3. The D gene is left open where the match is weak. A row's size may be missing; if present it is once, few, many or a size class.

clone size,D gene,V gene,J gene,CDR3 protein,CDR3 DNA
-,-,TRBV30,TRBJ1-1,CAWTYGHLNTEAFF,TGTGCCTGGACCTACGGACACTTGAACACTGAAGCTTTCTTT
-,-,TRBV7-3,TRBJ2-7,CASSVDSYEQYF,TGTGCCAGCAGCGTCGACAGCTACGAGCAGTACTTC
once,-,TRBV2,TRBJ1-4,CASSLGPTNEKLFF,TGTGCCAGCAGCTTGGGACCAACTAATGAAAAACTGTTTTTT
-,-,TRBV14,TRBJ1-1,CASSQMMNTEAFF,TGTGCCAGCAGCCAAATGATGAACACTGAAGCTTTCTTT
-,TRBD2,TRBV25-1,TRBJ2-5,CASSDPRGGRETQYF,TGTGCCAGCAGTGACCCCCGGGGGGGCCGGGAGACCCAGTACTTC
-,-,TRBV18,TRBJ2-7,CASSPLPGSQSYEQYF,TGTGCCAGCTCACCATTGCCCGGCAGCCAGTCCTACGAGCAGTACTTC
-,-,TRBV6-1,TRBJ2-2,CASRAGPMTGELFF,TGTGCCAGCAGAGCCGGGCCCATGACCGGGGAGCTGTTTTTT
-,TRBD1,TRBV28,TRBJ2-2,CASSFGTGGPGELFF,TGTGCCAGCAGTTTCGGGACAGGGGGTCCCGGGGAGCTGTTTTTT
-,TRBD2,TRBV5-1,TRBJ2-7,CASSLGSGISYEQYF,TGCGCCAGCAGCTTGGGTAGCGGGATCTCCTACGAGCAGTACTTC
-,-,TRBV30,TRBJ1-3,CAWSVKARLRGNTIYF,TGTGCCTGGAGTGTAAAGGCCCGTCTCCGGGGAAACACCATATATTTT
-,TRBD1,TRBV9,TRBJ2-7,CASSVQGASSYEQYF,TGTGCCAGCAGCGTGCAGGGGGCATCCTCCTACGAGCAGTACTTC
-,-,TRBV18,TRBJ2-7,CASSPRSSLSYEQYF,TGTGCCAGCTCACCACGGTCGTCCCTCTCCTACGAGCAGTACTTC
-,-,TRBV10-3,TRBJ2-3,CAISVSQADTQYF,TGTGCCATCAGTGTCTCTCAGGCAGATACGCAGTATTTT
-,-,TRBV5-1,TRBJ2-3,CASSLGGTGTDTQYF,TGCGCCAGCAGCTTGGGAGGGACGGGCACAGATACGCAGTATTTT
-,TRBD1,TRBV7-2,TRBJ2-2,CASSFGTGGMTGELFF,TGTGCCAGCAGCTTCGGGACAGGGGGTATGACCGGGGAGCTGTTTTTT
few,-,TRBV18,TRBJ2-3,CASSPFSRGDTQYF,TGTGCCAGCTCACCATTCTCTAGAGGTGATACGCAGTATTTT
-,-,TRBV5-1,TRBJ2-3,CASSFGGGDTQYF,TGCGCCAGCAGCTTCGGAGGGGGAGATACGCAGTATTTT
-,-,TRBV30,TRBJ2-7,CAWIRGRGEQYF,TGTGCCTGGATTAGGGGCAGGGGCGAGCAGTACTTC
-,-,TRBV19,TRBJ1-3,CASRGPGNTIYF,TGTGCCAGTAGAGGGCCTGGAAACACCATATATTTT
few,-,TRBV19,TRBJ1-4,CASWGQLPFLLNEKLFF,TGTGCCAGTTGGGGGCAGCTACCTTTCCTTCTTAATGAAAAACTGTTTTTT
-,-,TRBV5-4,TRBJ1-5,CASSLGQGQPQHF,TGTGCCAGCAGCTTGGGGCAAGGACAGCCCCAGCATTTT
-,-,TRBV29-1,TRBJ1-1,CSVNAPGGAGTEAFF,TGCAGCGTTAACGCCCCTGGGGGGGCGGGCACTGAAGCTTTCTTT
-,-,TRBV28,TRBJ1-4,CASSLRDEKLFF,TGTGCCAGCAGTTTAAGGGATGAAAAACTGTTTTTT
-,-,TRBV10-2,TRBJ1-1,CASSEFGAVTEAFF,TGCGCCAGCAGTGAGTTCGGGGCGGTCACTGAAGCTTTCTTT
once,TRBD2,TRBV19,TRBJ2-1,CASSERDASYNEQFF,TGTGCCAGTAGTGAGCGGGATGCCTCCTACAATGAGCAGTTCTTC